This TCR beta chain derives from a study of blood T cells in healthy people across ages. The CDR3 is 17 amino acids. CDR1 LGHNA and CDR2 YNFKEQ come from the germline V gene. V was pared by 4 bases and J by 5 bases, with 20 bases between. A sample-barcoded 5' primer and a J-beta primer mix were used in a second PCR of about 7 to 11 cycles. TCRdb reprocessed the 5' RACE reads via MiXCR and lists one record per CDR3 protein. This sample has about 1,800,000 distinct CDR3 sequences; 28% occur once, and the top ten carry over 7%. The sample, about 10 milliliters of peripheral blood, was drawn from each donor.

Material: blood. The origin of this receptor is a woman aged 25 to 39 in good health. The chain links TRBV4-2 to TRBJ2-2; no firm D call. CDR3 nucleotides: TGTGCCAGCAGCCCAGCCCCCCGCTGGGATTCGACCGGGGAGCTGTTTTTT. Amino acids: CASSPAPRWDSTGELFF.